This TCR beta chain was observed in a study of shared clonotypes between healthy human individuals. Study summary: CD4 naive and CD4 memory each took three plates per donor, while CD8 naive took two and CD8 memory one. Broader study findings: Memory subsets generally showed lower estimated richness than naive subsets.

Notes on this clone: The antigen is unknown.

Libraries were prepared by immunoSEQ multiplex PCR; TCRdb keeps only in-frame clonotypes and omits some of them. The top ten hold 0.3% to 0.45% of the sample, which has 1.4 million or so clones, less than 99% seen once. The CDR3 extends over 15 amino acids. The V gene's germline CDR1 is SGHVS and CDR2 FQNEAQ. Trimming removed 2 bases at V and 2 bases at J, with 11 bases between. The study drew its donors from healthy HIV-negative adults without recent acute infections or vaccinations. This TCR derives from a man aged 25 to 40 in good health. The sequencing input was naive CD4+ T cells sorted from blood. Specified subset: CD45RA+ positively selected. This rearrangement joins TRBV7-8 to TRBJ2-3; the D is unclear. CDR3 nucleotides: TGTGCCAGCAGCTTAACCGACCGATACACAGATACGCAGTATTTT. It is translated as CASSLTDRYTDTQYF. Based on the CDR3 plus reference TRBV7-8 and TRBJ2-3, the full variable domain is GAGVSQSPRYKVAKRGQDVALRCDPISGHVSLFWYQQALGQGPEFLTYFQNEAQLDKSGLPSDRFFAERPEGSVSTLKIQRTQQEDSAVYLCASSLTDRYTDTQYFGPGTRLTVL.